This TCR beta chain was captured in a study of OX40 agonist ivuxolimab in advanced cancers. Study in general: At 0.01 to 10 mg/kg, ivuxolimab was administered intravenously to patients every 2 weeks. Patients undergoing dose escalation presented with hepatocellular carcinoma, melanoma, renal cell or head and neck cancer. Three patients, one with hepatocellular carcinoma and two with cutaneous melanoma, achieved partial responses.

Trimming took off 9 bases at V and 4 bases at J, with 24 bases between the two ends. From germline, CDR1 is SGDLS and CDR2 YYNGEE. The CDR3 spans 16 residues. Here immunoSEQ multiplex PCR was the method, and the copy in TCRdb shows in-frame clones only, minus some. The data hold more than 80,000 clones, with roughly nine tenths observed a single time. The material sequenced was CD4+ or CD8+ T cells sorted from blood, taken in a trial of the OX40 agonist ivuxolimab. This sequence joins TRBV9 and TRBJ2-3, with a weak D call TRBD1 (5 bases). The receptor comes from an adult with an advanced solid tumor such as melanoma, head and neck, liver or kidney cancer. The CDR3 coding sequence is TGTGCCACTCACGTGAGGAGAGACAGAAGCGCAGATACGCAGTATTTT. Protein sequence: CATHVRRDRSADTQYF.